Shown below are 14 T cell receptor beta chains from a single sample sequenced in a study of T cell clonotyping in hematopoietic cell transplantation. TCRdb's copy holds only in-frame clones and misses some; the assay was immunoSEQ multiplex PCR. The table shows some 18,000 clones, with 86% occurring only once. The time point was: recipient sample about 28 days before transplant, after cytoreduction. This material consisted of peripheral blood mononuclear cells, taken before stem cell transplant. These receptors were collected from a man aged 50 to 60 with acute myeloid leukemia. Some clones in this sample may be carry-over from other donors' samples.

The V call is TRBV5-1, the J call TRBJ2-7; TRBD1 aligns across 8 bases. V gave up 4 bases and J gave up 5 bases; unmatched junction bases: 5. This CDR3 has 13 residues. The V gene's germline CDR1 is SGHRS and CDR2 YFSETQ. CDR3: CASSPGQADEQYF. CDR3 in DNA: TGCGCCAGCAGCCCGGGACAGGCGGACGAGCAGTACTTC.

The rearrangement joins TRBV11-3 to TRBJ2-7; TRBD1 agrees at 7 bases. Germline values: CDR1 SGHNT, CDR2 YENEEA. The length of the CDR3 is 15 residues. Unmatched junction bases numbered 7, after V lost 5 bases and J lost 0 bases. The CDR3 coding sequence is TGTGCCAGCAGCCAACAACAGGGGCCCTCCTACGAGCAGTACTTC. The encoded protein is CASSQQQGPSYEQYF.

The chain uses TRBV7-2 and TRBJ1-1; D is unclear. The CDR3 contains 12 residues. Looked up from germline, CDR1 is SGHTA and CDR2 is FQGNSA. V was shortened by 3 bases and J by 8 bases, with 10 bases between the two germline ends. This CDR3 reads CASSFLSGEAFF. DNA for the CDR3: TGTGCCAGCAGCTTCCTGTCGGGAGAAGCTTTCTTT.

This clone was seen a few times. The chain uses TRBV7-9 and TRBJ2-2; tentatively, D is TRBD1 or TRBD2 (8 bases each). V lost 10 bases to trimming and J lost 5 bases, with 20 bases between them. The CDR3 has 15 amino acids. The V gene's germline CDR1 is SEHNR and CDR2 FQNEAQ (reference sequence). The CDR3 DNA is TGTGCCACCGCCGGGGGGGACAGGCCAACCGGGGAGCTGTTTTTT. Translating gives CATAGGDRPTGELFF.

The V gene is TRBV6-1, the J gene TRBJ2-7, with 9 bases identical to TRBD1. After removal of 2 bases from V and 5 bases from J, the junction contained 16 bases not matched to a gene. Per the germline V gene, CDR1 is MNHNS and CDR2 is SASEGT. The CDR3 consists of 18 residues. The CDR3 sequence is CASSESTYWDREIHEQYF. DNA for the CDR3: TGTGCCAGCAGTGAATCCACTTATTGGGACAGGGAAATCCACGAGCAGTACTTC.

The chain recombines TRBV30 with TRBJ1-1; a weak D match, TRBD1 (5 bases). V dropped 0 bases and J dropped 8 bases, with 10 bases sitting between them. CDR3 length equals 12 residues. CDR1 GTSNPN and CDR2 SVGIG come from the germline V gene (reference sequence). The CDR3 region is CAWSVRGTEAFF. In DNA form, the CDR3 reads TGTGCCTGGAGTGTAAGGGGAACCGAAGCTTTCTTT.

The V call is TRBV7-9, the J call TRBJ2-5; possible D gene TRBD1, 6 bases. Per germline, CDR1 SEHNR and CDR2 FQNEAQ (reference sequence). This CDR3 contains 14 residues. Trimming pared 8 bases from V and 4 bases from J, leaving 17 bases between. CDR3 sequence: CASQVQRGLETQYF. In DNA form, the CDR3 reads TGTGCCAGCCAAGTACAAAGGGGGTTAGAGACCCAGTACTTC.

The rearrangement uses TRBV7-2 and TRBJ1-1; the match to TRBD1 covers 8 bases. Trimming removed 5 bases from V and 4 bases from J; junction bases left unmatched: 6. Germline V CDR1 and CDR2: SGHTA, FQGNSA. CDR3 size: 14 residues. CDR3 loop: CASSPQGGGTEAFF. CDR3 nucleotides: TGTGCCAGCAGCCCACAGGGGGGGGGCACTGAAGCTTTCTTT.

This clone was seen a single time. The rearrangement links TRBV19 to TRBJ2-7; 9 bases line up with TRBD1. This CDR3 comprises 12 residues. J was trimmed by 2 bases and V by 8 bases; bases with no gene match: 1. The germline CDR1 and CDR2 sequences are LNHDA and SQIVND (reference sequence). The CDR3, as DNA: TGTGCCAGTGGGACAGGGACCTACGAGCAGTACTTC. Its protein is CASGTGTYEQYF.

The chain is built from TRBV10-3 and TRBJ1-2; the D gene is possibly TRBD1 (6 bases). Germline V gene lookup returns CDR1 ENHRY and CDR2 SYGVKD. CDR3 length equals 12 residues. Deletions cut 6 bases from V and 4 bases from J, with 9 bases between. CDR3 DNA sequence: TGTGCCATCAGCCTGGACAGCTATGGCTACACCTTC. Protein sequence: CAISLDSYGYTF.

This clone has a single count. J is TRBJ2-7 and V is TRBV7-9; weak D call: TRBD2 (5 bases). Germline V CDR1 and CDR2: SEHNR, FQNEAQ (reference sequence). The V end lost 4 bases, the J end lost 5 bases, and 18 bases lay between the germline ends. CDR3 length equals 15 residues. The CDR3 nucleotides read TGTGCCAGCAGCTCAACAAGGAGGAGTTCGAACGAGCAGTACTTC. This gives the protein CASSSTRRSSNEQYF.

J is TRBJ1-1 and V is TRBV5-1; D is unresolved. The CDR3 is 14 amino acids. Germline CDR1 reads SGHRS; CDR2 reads YFSETQ. The V end lost 2 bases, the J end lost 0 bases, and 8 bases lay between the germline ends. The CDR3 reads CASSFRALNTEAFF. DNA for the CDR3: TGCGCCAGCAGCTTTAGGGCATTGAACACTGAAGCTTTCTTT.

V gene TRBV27 combines with J gene TRBJ2-7; TRBD1 or TRBD2 may be the D gene (5 bases each). The germline CDR1 and CDR2 sequences are MNHEY and SMNVEV (reference sequence). This CDR3 is 14 amino acids long. Trimming left V 6 bases short and J 0 bases short, with 12 bases between. The CDR3 is CASSPRDGSYEQYF. As DNA, the CDR3 is TGTGCCAGCAGCCCTAGGGACGGCTCCTACGAGCAGTACTTC.

The chain links TRBV2 to TRBJ1-5; perhaps TRBD1 as D (6 bases). This CDR3 region has 12 residues. Trimming stripped 3 bases from V and 11 bases from J, with 11 bases between. The germline V gene has CDR1 SNHLY and CDR2 FYNNEI. This CDR3 reads CASSEEGVSQHF. The CDR3 DNA reads as TGTGCCAGCAGTGAGGAGGGGGTCTCCCAGCATTTT.